This T cell receptor (beta chain) derives from a study of T cells in Graves' hyperthyroidism and ophthalmopathy. A patient was excluded if there was uncontrolled infection, other autoimmune disease, pregnancy or lactation. General observations from the study: Ophthalmopathy was distinguished from stable hyperthyroidism by 13 V-J signatures.

The TCR beta CDR3 regions underwent amplification using RNA transcripts as the source. The primer set for the first-round RT-PCR of the TCR CDR3 was HTBI. TCRdb analysed the multiplex PCR reads with MiXCR anew, one entry per CDR3 protein. The sample has about 610,000 distinct CDR3 sequences, just over 45% seen once. This clonotype occurred once. Its antigen is undetermined. This receptor was taken from a woman aged 18-29 years with Graves' hyperthyroidism. Sequences were obtained from peripheral blood or thyroid tissue (not recorded which).

CDR3 amino acids: CAISGQYYGYTF. CDR3 DNA: TGTGCCATCAGCGGACAGTACTATGGCTACACCTTC. This chain joins TRBV10-3 and TRBJ1-2; possible D gene TRBD1, 6 bases. The V and J ends lost 6 bases and 3 bases respectively, with 8 bases between them. The germline V gene has CDR1 ENHRY and CDR2 SYGVKD. The CDR3 is made up of 12 amino acids.